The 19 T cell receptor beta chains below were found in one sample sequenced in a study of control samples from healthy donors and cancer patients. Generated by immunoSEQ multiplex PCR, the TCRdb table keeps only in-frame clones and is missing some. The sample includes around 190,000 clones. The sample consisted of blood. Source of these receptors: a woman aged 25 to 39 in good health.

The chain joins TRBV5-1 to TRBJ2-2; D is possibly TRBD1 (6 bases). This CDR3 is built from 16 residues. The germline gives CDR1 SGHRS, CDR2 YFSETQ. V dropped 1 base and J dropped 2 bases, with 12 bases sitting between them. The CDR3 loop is CASSLMAGANTGELFF. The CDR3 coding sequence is TGCGCCAGCAGCTTGATGGCAGGGGCAAACACCGGGGAGCTGTTTTTT.

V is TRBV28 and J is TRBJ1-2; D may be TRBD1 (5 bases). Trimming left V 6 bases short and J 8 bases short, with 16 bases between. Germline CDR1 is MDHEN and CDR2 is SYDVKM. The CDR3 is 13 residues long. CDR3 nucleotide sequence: TGTGCCAGCAGGCTAGACAGACTTTGGGGCTACACCTTC. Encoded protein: CASRLDRLWGYTF.

CDR3 sequence reads: CAISDRPNEQFF. The CDR3, as DNA: TGTGCCATCAGTGATAGACCGAATGAGCAGTTCTTC. V and J are TRBV10-3 and TRBJ2-1; D is unresolved. This CDR3 has 12 amino acids. CDR1 ENHRY and CDR2 SYGVKD come from the germline V gene. The ends were cut back, 3 bases at V and 7 bases at J, with 7 bases in the middle.

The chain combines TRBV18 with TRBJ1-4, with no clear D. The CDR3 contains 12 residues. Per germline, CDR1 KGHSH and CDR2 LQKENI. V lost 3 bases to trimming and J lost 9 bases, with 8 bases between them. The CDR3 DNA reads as TGTGCCAGCTCACCCCTGGGAAAAAAACTGTTTTTT. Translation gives CASSPLGKKLFF.

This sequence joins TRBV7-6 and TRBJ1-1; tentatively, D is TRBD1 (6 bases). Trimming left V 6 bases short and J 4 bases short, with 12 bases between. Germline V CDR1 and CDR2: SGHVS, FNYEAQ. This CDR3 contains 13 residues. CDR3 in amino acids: CASSRGGFTEAFF. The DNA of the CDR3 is TGTGCCAGCAGTAGGGGGGGCTTCACTGAAGCTTTCTTT.

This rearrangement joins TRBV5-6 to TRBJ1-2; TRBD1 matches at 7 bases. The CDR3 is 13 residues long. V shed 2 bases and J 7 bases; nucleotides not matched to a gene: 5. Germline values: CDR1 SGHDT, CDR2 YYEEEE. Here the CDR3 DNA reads TGTGCCAGCAGCTTCCCCGACAGGGCTGGCTACACCTTC. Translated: CASSFPDRAGYTF.

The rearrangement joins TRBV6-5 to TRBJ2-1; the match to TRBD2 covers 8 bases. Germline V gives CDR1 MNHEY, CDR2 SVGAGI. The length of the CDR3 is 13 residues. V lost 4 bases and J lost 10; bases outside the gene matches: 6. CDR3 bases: TGTGCCAGCAGTTCCAACCGGGGGGGCGAGCAGTTCTTC. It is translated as CASSSNRGGEQFF.

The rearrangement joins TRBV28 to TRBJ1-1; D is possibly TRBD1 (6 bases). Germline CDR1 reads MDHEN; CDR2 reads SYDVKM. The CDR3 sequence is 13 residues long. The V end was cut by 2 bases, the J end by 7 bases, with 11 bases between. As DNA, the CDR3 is TGTGCCAGCAGTTTAGGGGGGGGGCTTGAAGCTTTCTTT. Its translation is CASSLGGGLEAFF. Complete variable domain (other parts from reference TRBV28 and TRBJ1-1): DVKVTQSSRYLVKRTGEKVFLECVQDMDHENMFWYRQDPGLGLRLIYFSYDVKMKEKGDIPEGYSVSREKKERFSLILESASTNQTSMYLCASSLGGGLEAFFGQGTRLTVV.

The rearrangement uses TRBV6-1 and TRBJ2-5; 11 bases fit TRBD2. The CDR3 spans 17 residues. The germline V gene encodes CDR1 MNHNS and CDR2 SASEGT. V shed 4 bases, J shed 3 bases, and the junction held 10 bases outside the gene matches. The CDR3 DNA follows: TGTGCCAGCAGTGTTCTAGCGGGGGGCAATCTAAAAGAGACCCAGTACTTC. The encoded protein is CASSVLAGGNLKETQYF.

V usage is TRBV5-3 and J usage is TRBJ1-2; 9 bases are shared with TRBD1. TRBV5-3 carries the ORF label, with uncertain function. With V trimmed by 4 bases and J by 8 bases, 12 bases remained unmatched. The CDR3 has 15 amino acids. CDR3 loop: CARSPGTGRLEGYTF. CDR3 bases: TGTGCCAGAAGCCCCGGGACAGGGCGCCTCGAAGGCTACACCTTC.

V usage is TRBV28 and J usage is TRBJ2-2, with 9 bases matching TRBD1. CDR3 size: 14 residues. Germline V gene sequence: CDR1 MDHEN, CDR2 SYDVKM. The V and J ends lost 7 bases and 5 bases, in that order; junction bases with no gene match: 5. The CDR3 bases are TGTGCCAGCACATGGGACAGGGTGACCGGGGAGCTGTTTTTT. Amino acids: CASTWDRVTGELFF.

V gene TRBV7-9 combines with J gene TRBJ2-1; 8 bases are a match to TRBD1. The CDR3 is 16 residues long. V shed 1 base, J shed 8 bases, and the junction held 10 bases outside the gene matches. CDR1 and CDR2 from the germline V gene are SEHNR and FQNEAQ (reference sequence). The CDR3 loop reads CASSLGSSGGRDEQFF. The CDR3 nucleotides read TGTGCCAGCAGCTTAGGATCGTCAGGGGGCCGCGATGAGCAGTTCTTC.

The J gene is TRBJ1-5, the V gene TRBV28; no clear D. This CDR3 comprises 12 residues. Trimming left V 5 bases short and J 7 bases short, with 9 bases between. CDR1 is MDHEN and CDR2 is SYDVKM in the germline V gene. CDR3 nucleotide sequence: TGTGCCAGCAGTACAAGCGAACAGCCCCAGCATTTT. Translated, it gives CASSTSEQPQHF.

This CDR3 is CASSAETNTEAFF. Written as DNA, the CDR3 is TGTGCCAGCAGCGCAGAGACGAACACTGAAGCTTTCTTT. The rearrangement joins TRBV6-5 to TRBJ1-1; D remains ambiguous. Trimming pared 6 bases from V and 1 base from J, leaving 9 bases between. Per germline, CDR1 MNHEY and CDR2 SVGAGI. The CDR3 loop spans 13 amino acids.

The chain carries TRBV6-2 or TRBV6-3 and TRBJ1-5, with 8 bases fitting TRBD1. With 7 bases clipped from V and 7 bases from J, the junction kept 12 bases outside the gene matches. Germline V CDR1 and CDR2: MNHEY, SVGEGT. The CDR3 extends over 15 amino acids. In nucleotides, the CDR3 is TGTGCCAGCACCCCCGGACAGGGATATATCCAGCCCCAGCATTTT. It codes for CASTPGQGYIQPQHF.

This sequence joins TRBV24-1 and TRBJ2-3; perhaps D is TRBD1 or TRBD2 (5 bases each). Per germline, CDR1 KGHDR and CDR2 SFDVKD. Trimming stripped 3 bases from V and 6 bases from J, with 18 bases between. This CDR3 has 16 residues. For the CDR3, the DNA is TGTGCCACCAGTGATCCCGGGACGAGGATGTCGGATACGCAGTATTTT. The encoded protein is CATSDPGTRMSDTQYF.

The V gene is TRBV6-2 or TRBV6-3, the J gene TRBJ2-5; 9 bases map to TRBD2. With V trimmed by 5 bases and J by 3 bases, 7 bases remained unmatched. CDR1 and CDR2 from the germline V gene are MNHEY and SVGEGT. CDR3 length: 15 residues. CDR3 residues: CASSVAGASKETQYF. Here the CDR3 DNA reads TGTGCCAGCAGTGTAGCGGGGGCTTCCAAAGAGACCCAGTACTTC.

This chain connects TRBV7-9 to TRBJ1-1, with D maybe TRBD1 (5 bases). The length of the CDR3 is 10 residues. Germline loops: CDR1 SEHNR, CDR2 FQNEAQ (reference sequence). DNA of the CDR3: TGTGCGGGAGAGGGGACTGAAGCTTTCTTT. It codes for CAGEGTEAFF.

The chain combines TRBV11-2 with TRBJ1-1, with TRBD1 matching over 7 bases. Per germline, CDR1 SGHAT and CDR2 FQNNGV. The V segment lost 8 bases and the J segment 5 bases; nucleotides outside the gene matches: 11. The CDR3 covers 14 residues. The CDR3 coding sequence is TGTGCCAGCTGGCAGGGGGTAATTAGGACTGAAGCTTTCTTT. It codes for CASWQGVIRTEAFF.